These 13 T cell receptor beta chains were all obtained from the same sample, sequenced in a study of CD8 T cells in Susac syndrome (dated by TCRdb to about 2019). Library preparation was by the immunoSEQ multiplex PCR assay. RNA was extracted using the RNeasy kit, and about 0.45 to 1 ug of the RNA was reverse transcribed with random hexamers. The public sequencing data were trimmed at Q25 with fastp and processed into clonotypes with MiXCR by TCRdb, which kept only in-frame beta chains. Each entry merges the rows of one CDR3 protein and shows their most common DNA and genes. Counted in this sample were about 150,000 distinct CDR3 sequences; about 94% of them appeared once. The top ten constitute around 0.21% of the sample. The sequencing sample was made of CD8+ T cells from PBMCs. These receptors all stem from a human donor with multiple sclerosis.

This sequence joins TRBV12-5 and TRBJ1-1, with 12 bases matching TRBD1. This CDR3 region has 14 residues. CDR1 is LGHNT and CDR2 is FRNRAP in the germline V gene. The V and J ends lost 7 bases and 10 bases, in that order; junction bases with no gene match: 10. The chain's CDR3 is CASALGTGGSAAFF. For the CDR3, the DNA is TGTGCTAGTGCCCTCGGGACAGGGGGCTCTGCAGCTTTCTTT.

The chain uses TRBV5-1 and TRBJ2-5; the match to TRBD1 covers 9 bases. The J segment lost 5 bases and the V segment lost 7 bases, leaving 12 bases of the junction unmatched. The germline CDR1 and CDR2 sequences are SGHRS and YFSETQ. This CDR3 region has 15 residues. This CDR3 reads CASGLQGAPEETQYF. The CDR3 DNA sequence: TGCGCCAGCGGTCTACAGGGGGCGCCGGAGGAGACCCAGTACTTC.

The V and J genes are TRBV2 and TRBJ2-7; D might be TRBD2 (5 bases). Trimming took off 10 bases at V and 0 bases at J, with 7 bases between the two ends. Germline V lookup: CDR1 SNHLY, CDR2 FYNNEI. CDR3 length: 11 amino acids. CDR3 in DNA: TGTGCCACCCGGGACTCCTACGAGCAGTACTTC. This encodes CATRDSYEQYF.

This clonotype was seen once. The chain combines TRBV27 with TRBJ1-6; maybe TRBD1 (5 bases). From germline, CDR1 is MNHEY and CDR2 SMNVEV (reference sequence). The CDR3 sequence is 15 residues long. The V end lost 8 bases, the J end lost 4 bases, and 15 bases lay between the germline ends. The CDR3 protein is CASAGKLDYNSPLHF. CDR3 DNA sequence: TGTGCCAGCGCAGGGAAGTTAGATTATAATTCACCCCTCCACTTT.

The V call is TRBV19, the J call TRBJ1-2; the D gene is possibly TRBD1 (5 bases). Germline CDR1 and CDR2: LNHDA and SQIVND (reference sequence). The CDR3 runs to 14 residues. The V and J ends lost 6 bases and 3 bases respectively, with 14 bases between them. The CDR3 sequence: CASRSHGDYYGYTF. The CDR3 DNA sequence: TGTGCCAGTAGGAGCCACGGGGACTACTATGGCTACACCTTC.

This chain connects TRBV13 to TRBJ1-4; possible D gene TRBD1, 5 bases. Germline assignment: CDR1 PRHDT and CDR2 FYEKMQ (reference sequence). CDR3 length: 18 amino acids. V lost 5 bases to trimming and J lost 6 bases, with 25 bases between them. The CDR3 DNA reads TGTGCCAGCAGCGCAGGGATTAGTGAGGACGGGGACTATGAAAAACTGTTTTTT. Translation gives CASSAGISEDGDYEKLFF.

The V and J genes are TRBV23-1 and TRBJ2-7; no clear D gene. TRBV23-1 is identified as an open reading frame with a role that is uncertain. The CDR3 is made up of 13 amino acids. Trimming removed 0 bases at V and 2 bases at J, with 5 bases between. Here the CDR3 reads CASSQSRTYEQYF. In nucleotides, the CDR3 is TGCGCCAGCAGTCAATCGCGGACCTACGAGCAGTACTTC.

This clonotype was counted once. This chain links TRBV9 with TRBJ2-7; 12 bases line up with TRBD1. V lost 4 bases to trimming and J lost 4 bases; unmatched junction nucleotides: 9. Germline V lookup: CDR1 SGDLS, CDR2 YYNGEE. This CDR3 contains 16 residues. The CDR3, as DNA: TGTGCCAGCAGCCGCGATACGGGACAGGGGGCGTACGAGCAGTACTTC. Its protein product is CASSRDTGQGAYEQYF.

V usage is TRBV30 and J usage is TRBJ2-1; TRBD2 matches 10 bases. This CDR3 has 17 residues. V dropped 4 bases and J dropped 9; count of bases not matched to a gene: 18. Germline V gene lookup returns CDR1 GTSNPN and CDR2 SVGIG (reference sequence). The CDR3 nucleotides are TGTGCCTGGACCGGTTACTTAGCGGGGGGCCGAAGTGTTGAGCAGTTCTTC. Its protein is CAWTGYLAGGRSVEQFF.

The V and J genes are TRBV15 and TRBJ2-3, with TRBD2 as a possible D gene (6 bases). This CDR3 is 15 amino acids long. CDR1 and CDR2 from the germline V gene are LNHNV and YYDKDF (reference sequence). Trimming pared 8 bases from V and 6 bases from J, leaving 21 bases between. This CDR3 reads CATGSGLSGGDTQYF. CDR3 in DNA: TGTGCCACCGGCTCGGGGCTTTCAGGAGGGGATACGCAGTATTTT.

This rearrangement joins TRBV11-3 to TRBJ2-1, with a weak D call TRBD1 (6 bases). Deletions cut 1 base from V and 3 bases from J, with 13 bases between. CDR1 is SGHNT and CDR2 is YENEEA in the germline V gene. The CDR3 is made up of 16 amino acids. The CDR3 bases are TGTGCCAGCAGCTTAGGGGGGCAGGCCCTCTACAATGAGCAGTTCTTC. This gives the protein CASSLGGQALYNEQFF.

This chain connects TRBV20-1 to TRBJ1-1, with 7 nucleotides matching TRBD1. This CDR3 has 14 amino acids. V lost 0 bases to trimming and J lost 4 bases; unmatched junction nucleotides: 5. CDR1 is DFQATT and CDR2 is SNEGSKA in the germline V gene (reference sequence). CDR3 sequence (DNA): TGCAGTGCTAGAGAAAGGCCAGGGGGCACTGAAGCTTTCTTT. Translating gives CSARERPGGTEAFF.

The chain links TRBV30 to TRBJ1-2; possibly TRBD1 for D (5 bases). The CDR3 covers 13 residues. Germline V lookup: CDR1 GTSNPN, CDR2 SVGIG (reference sequence). Trimming removed 3 bases from V and 4 bases from J, with 12 bases in between. The CDR3 protein is CAWSPLGVYGYTF. In DNA, the CDR3 is TGTGCCTGGAGCCCTTTAGGGGTCTATGGCTACACCTTC.